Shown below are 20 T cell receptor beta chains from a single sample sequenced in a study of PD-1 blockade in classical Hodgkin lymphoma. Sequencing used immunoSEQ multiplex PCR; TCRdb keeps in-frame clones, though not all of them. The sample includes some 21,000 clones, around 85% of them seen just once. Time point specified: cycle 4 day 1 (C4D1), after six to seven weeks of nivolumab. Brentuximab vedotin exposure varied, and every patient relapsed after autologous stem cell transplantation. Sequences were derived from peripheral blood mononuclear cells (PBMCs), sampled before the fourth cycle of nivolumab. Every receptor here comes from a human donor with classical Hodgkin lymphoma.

The CDR3 DNA sequence: TGTGCCAGCAGCCCCGACAGTTTAAAGCAGTTCTTC. This gives the protein CASSPDSLKQFF. The J gene is TRBJ2-1, the V gene TRBV11-2; possibly TRBD1 for D (5 bases). CDR1 and CDR2 (germline): SGHAT, FQNNGV. The length of the CDR3 is 12 residues. Deletions cut 5 bases from V and 11 bases from J, with 13 bases between.

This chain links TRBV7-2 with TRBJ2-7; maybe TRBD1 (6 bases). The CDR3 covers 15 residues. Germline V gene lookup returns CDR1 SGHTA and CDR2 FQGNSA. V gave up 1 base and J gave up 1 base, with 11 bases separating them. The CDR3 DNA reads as TGTGCCAGCAGCTTAGAAGGGGGTGTATCCTACGAGCAGTACTTC. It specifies CASSLEGGVSYEQYF.

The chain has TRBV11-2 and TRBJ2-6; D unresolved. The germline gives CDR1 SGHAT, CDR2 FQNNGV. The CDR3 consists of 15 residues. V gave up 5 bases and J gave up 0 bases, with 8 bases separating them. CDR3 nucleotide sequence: TGTGCCAGCAGCACGCACGGCTCTGGGGCCAACGTCCTGACTTTC. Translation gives CASSTHGSGANVLTF.

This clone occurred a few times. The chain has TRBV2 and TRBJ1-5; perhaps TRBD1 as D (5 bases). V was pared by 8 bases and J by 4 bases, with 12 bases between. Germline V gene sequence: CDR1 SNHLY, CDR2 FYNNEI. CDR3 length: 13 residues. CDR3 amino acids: CASCQGLNQPQHF. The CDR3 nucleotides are TGTGCCAGCTGTCAGGGCCTTAATCAGCCCCAGCATTTT.

The CDR3 sequence is CASSLAGTYGYTF. In DNA, the CDR3 is TGTGCCAGCAGCTTAGCCGGCACCTATGGCTACACCTTC. The chain carries TRBV7-9 and TRBJ1-2; D ambiguous. This CDR3 is built from 13 residues. CDR1 is SEHNR, CDR2 FQNEAQ, per germline (reference sequence). Trimming took off 0 bases at V and 4 bases at J, with 6 bases between the two ends.

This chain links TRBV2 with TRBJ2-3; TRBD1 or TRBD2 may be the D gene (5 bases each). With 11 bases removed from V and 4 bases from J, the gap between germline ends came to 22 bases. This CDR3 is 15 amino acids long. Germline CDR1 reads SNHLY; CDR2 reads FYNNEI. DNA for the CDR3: TGTGCCTACACCTATAGGGGCAGGGACGCAGATACGCAGTATTTT. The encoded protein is CAYTYRGRDADTQYF.

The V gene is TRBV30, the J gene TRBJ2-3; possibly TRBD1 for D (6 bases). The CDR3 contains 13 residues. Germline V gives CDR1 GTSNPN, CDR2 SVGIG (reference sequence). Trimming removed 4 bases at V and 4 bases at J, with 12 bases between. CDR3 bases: TGTGCCTGGAAGTACAGGGTCGCAGATACGCAGTATTTT. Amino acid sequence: CAWKYRVADTQYF.

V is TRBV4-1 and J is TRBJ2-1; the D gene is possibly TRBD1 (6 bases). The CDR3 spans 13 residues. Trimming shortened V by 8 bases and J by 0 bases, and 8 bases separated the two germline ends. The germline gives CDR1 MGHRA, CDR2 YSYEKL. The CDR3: CASLDSSYNEQFF. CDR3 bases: TGCGCCAGCCTGGACAGCTCCTACAATGAGCAGTTCTTC.

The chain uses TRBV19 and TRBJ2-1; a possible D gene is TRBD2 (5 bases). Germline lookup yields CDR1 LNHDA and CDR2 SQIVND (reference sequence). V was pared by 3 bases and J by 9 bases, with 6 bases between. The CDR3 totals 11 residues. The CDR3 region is CASSIRGEQFF. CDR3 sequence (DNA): TGTGCCAGTAGTATTCGGGGTGAGCAGTTCTTC.

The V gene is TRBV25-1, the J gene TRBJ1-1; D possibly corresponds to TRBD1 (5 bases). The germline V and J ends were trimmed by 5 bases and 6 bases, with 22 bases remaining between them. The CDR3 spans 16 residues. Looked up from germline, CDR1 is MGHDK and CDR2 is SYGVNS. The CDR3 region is CASSKRGPGVGAEAFF. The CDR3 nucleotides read TGTGCCAGCAGTAAGAGAGGCCCCGGGGTGGGGGCTGAAGCTTTCTTT.

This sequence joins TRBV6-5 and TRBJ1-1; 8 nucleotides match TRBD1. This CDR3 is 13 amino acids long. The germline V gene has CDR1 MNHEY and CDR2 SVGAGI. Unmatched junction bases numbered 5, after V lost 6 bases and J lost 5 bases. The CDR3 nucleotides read TGTGCCAGCAGCGGACAGGGTGAAACTGAAGCTTTCTTT. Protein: CASSGQGETEAFF.

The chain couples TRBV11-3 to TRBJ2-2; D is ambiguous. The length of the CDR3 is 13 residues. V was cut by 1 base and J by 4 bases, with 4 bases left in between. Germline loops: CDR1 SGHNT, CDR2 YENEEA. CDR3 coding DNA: TGTGCCAGCAGCTTAGGTCCCACCGGGGAGCTGTTTTTT. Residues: CASSLGPTGELFF.

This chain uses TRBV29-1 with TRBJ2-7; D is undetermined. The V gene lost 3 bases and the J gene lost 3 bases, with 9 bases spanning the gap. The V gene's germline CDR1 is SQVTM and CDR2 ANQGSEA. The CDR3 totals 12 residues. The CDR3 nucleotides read TGCAGCGTTGAGATGGGCGACTACGAGCAGTACTTC. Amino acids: CSVEMGDYEQYF.

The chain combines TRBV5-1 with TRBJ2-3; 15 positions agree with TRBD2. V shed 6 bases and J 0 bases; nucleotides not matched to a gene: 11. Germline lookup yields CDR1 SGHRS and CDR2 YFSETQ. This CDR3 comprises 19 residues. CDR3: CASIGTSGGSGSSTDTQYF. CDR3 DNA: TGCGCCAGCATCGGGACTAGCGGGGGGTCTGGTTCTAGCACAGATACGCAGTATTTT.

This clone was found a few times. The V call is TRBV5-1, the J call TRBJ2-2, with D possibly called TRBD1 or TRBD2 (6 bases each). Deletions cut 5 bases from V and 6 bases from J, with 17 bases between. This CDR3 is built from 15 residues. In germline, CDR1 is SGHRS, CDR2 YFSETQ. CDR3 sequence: CASRVEGERAGELFF. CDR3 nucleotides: TGCGCCAGCAGAGTGGAGGGGGAGAGGGCCGGGGAGCTGTTTTTT.

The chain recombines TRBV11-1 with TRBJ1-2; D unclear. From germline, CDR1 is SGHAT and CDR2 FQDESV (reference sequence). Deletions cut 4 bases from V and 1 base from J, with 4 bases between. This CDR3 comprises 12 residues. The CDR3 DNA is TGTGCCAGCAGCTACGATAACTATGGCTACACCTTC. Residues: CASSYDNYGYTF.

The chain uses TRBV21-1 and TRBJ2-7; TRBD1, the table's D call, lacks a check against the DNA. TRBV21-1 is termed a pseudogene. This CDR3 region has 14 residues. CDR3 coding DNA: TGTGCCAGCAGCAAAGCGGGGACAGCCTACGAGCAGTACTTC. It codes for CASSKAGTAYEQYF.

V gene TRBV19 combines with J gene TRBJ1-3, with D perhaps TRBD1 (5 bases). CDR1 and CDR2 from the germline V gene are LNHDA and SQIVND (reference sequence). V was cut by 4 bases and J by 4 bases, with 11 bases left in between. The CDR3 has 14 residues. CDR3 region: CASSNQRDGNTIYF. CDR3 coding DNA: TGTGCCAGTAGTAATCAAAGGGACGGAAACACCATATATTTT.

The CDR3 DNA follows: TGTGCCAGCAGCTTAGCAGGCCACGAGCAGTACTTC. Its translation is CASSLAGHEQYF. The rearrangement uses TRBV11-2 and TRBJ2-7; no reliable D call. CDR3 size: 12 residues. Germline assignment: CDR1 SGHAT and CDR2 FQNNGV. V shed 1 base and J shed 5 bases, with 6 bases lying between them.

The CDR3 loop reads CASSPRRSEQYF. The CDR3 nucleotides are TGTGCCAGCAGCCCCCGGCGGTCCGAGCAGTACTTC. The rearrangement links TRBV2 to TRBJ2-7; D not certain. The germline V gene encodes CDR1 SNHLY and CDR2 FYNNEI. Trimming removed 6 bases from V and 6 bases from J, with 12 bases in between. The CDR3 length is 12 residues.